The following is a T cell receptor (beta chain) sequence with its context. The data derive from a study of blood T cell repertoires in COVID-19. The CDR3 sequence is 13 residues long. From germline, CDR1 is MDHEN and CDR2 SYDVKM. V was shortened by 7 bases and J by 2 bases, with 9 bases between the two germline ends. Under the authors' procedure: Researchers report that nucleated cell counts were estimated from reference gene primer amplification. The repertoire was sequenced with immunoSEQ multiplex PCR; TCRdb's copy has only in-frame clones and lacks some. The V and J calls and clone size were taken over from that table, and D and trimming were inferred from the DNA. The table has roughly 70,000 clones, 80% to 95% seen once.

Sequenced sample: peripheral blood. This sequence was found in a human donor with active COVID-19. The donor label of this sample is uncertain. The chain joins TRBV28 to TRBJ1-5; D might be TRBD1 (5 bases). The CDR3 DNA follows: TGTGCCAGCACCCTAGGGGGCAATCAGCCCCAGCATTTT. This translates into CASTLGGNQPQHF. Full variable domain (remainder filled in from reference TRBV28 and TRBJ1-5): DVKVTQSSRYLVKRTGEKVFLECVQDMDHENMFWYRQDPGLGLRLIYFSYDVKMKEKGDIPEGYSVSREKKERFSLILESASTNQTSMYLCASTLGGNQPQHFGDGTRLSIL.